This TCR beta chain was captured by sequencing in a study of T cell changes during pregnancy in multiple sclerosis. Sequenced by immunoSEQ multiplex PCR; TCRdb stores in-frame clones only, minus some. The table includes fewer than 35,000 clones, just over 90% detected once. V gave up 4 bases and J gave up 8 bases, with 18 bases separating them. The germline V gene encodes CDR1 SGHNT and CDR2 YYREEE (reference sequence). The CDR3 has 14 amino acids. The source of this sequence is a female donor with multiple sclerosis, enrolled in a pregnancy study. Sequencing used CD8+ T cells from peripheral blood mononuclear cells, obtained in the second trimester of pregnancy. The rearrangement links TRBV5-4 to TRBJ1-2; no clear D gene. The CDR3, as DNA: TGTGCCAGCAGCGGACGGGGTACCCTGGAAGGCTACACCTTC. This sequence encodes CASSGRGTLEGYTF.